The 20 T cell receptor beta chains below were found in one sample sequenced in a study of beta chain features in type 1 diabetes. Since all of the isolated RNA was reverse transcribed, expressed TCRB transcripts were what got sequenced. TCRdb keeps only in-frame clones here, not all; method: immunoSEQ multiplex PCR. Counted here are 130,000 or so clones, about 8.7% occurring once; the ten biggest clones make up about 0.66%. The sample was central memory CD4+ T cells from blood. These receptors all stem from a man aged 18-30 years in good health.

This clone was picked up many times. The rearrangement uses TRBV6-5 and TRBJ2-2; 10 bases agree with TRBD1. The CDR3 is 15 residues long. J was trimmed by 6 bases and V by 5 bases; bases with no gene match: 6. CDR1 and CDR2 (germline): MNHEY, SVGAGI. The CDR3 here is CASSTVGTGAGELFF. DNA for the CDR3: TGTGCCAGCAGTACAGTTGGGACAGGGGCCGGGGAGCTGTTTTTT.

The V gene is TRBV10-1, the J gene TRBJ2-7; 10 bases match TRBD1. CDR1 and CDR2 (germline): WNHNN, SYGVQD (reference sequence). The ends lost 2 bases at V and 4 bases at J; junction bases unmatched: 5. The CDR3 covers 15 residues. CDR3 nucleotide sequence: TGCGCCAGCAGTGAGACGGACAGGGGGTCGTACGAGCAGTACTTC. It specifies CASSETDRGSYEQYF.

V and J are TRBV10-3 and TRBJ2-2; 8 bases align to TRBD2. The CDR3 contains 15 residues. After removal of 7 bases from V and 6 bases from J, the junction contained 10 bases not matched to a gene. The germline gives CDR1 ENHRY, CDR2 SYGVKD. This CDR3 reads CAINPGLGDPGELFF. As DNA, the CDR3 is TGTGCCATCAACCCGGGACTAGGTGATCCCGGGGAGCTGTTTTTT.

This clone has just a few counts. This chain connects TRBV28 to TRBJ1-2; possible D gene TRBD1, 6 bases. This CDR3 spans 16 amino acids. Per germline, CDR1 MDHEN and CDR2 SYDVKM. The germline V and J ends were trimmed by 5 bases and 8 bases, with 24 bases remaining between them. CDR3 coding DNA: TGTGCCAGCAGTATACCTCTGACAGGCCTAAGATCGGGCTACACCTTC. Translating it yields CASSIPLTGLRSGYTF.

The sample holds a few counts of this clone. The gene calls are TRBV30 and TRBJ1-4; 8 bases align to TRBD1. CDR1 and CDR2 (germline): GTSNPN, SVGIG (reference sequence). This CDR3 has 13 residues. The trim removed 3 bases at V and 8 bases at J, leaving 5 bases unmatched. CDR3 DNA sequence: TGTGCCTGGAGGTCCAGGGGGCCGGAAAAACTGTTTTTT. It codes for CAWRSRGPEKLFF. Full variable domain (rest looked up from reference TRBV30 and TRBJ1-4): SQTIHQWPATLVQPVGSPLSLECTVEGTSNPNLYWYRQAAGRGLQLLFYSVGIGQISSEVPQNLSASRPQDRQFILSSKKLLLSDSGFYLCAWRSRGPEKLFFGSGTQLSVL.

The chain carries TRBV5-1 and TRBJ1-2, with 8 nucleotides matching TRBD1. J lost 9 bases, V lost 3 bases, and 10 bases had no gene match. This CDR3 is 14 amino acids long. Germline V gene sequence: CDR1 SGHRS, CDR2 YFSETQ. In DNA form, the CDR3 reads TGCGCCAGCAGCTCAACCGGACAGGGAGGGAGCTACACCTTC. Translating gives CASSSTGQGGSYTF. The full variable domain, its missing parts supplied by reference TRBV5-1 and TRBJ1-2, is KAGVTQTPRYLIKTRGQQVTLSCSPISGHRSVSWYQQTPGQGLQFLFEYFSETQRNKGNFPGRFSGRQFSNSRSEMNVSTLELGDSALYLCASSSTGQGGSYTFGSGTRLTVV.

The chain employs TRBV19 and TRBJ2-2; tentative D call: TRBD1 (5 bases). CDR3 size: 13 residues. Germline V gene lookup returns CDR1 LNHDA and CDR2 SQIVND (reference sequence). V shed 6 bases and J shed 3 bases, with 8 bases lying between them. CDR3 DNA: TGTGCCAGTAGAAGGGGCTACACCGGGGAGCTGTTTTTT. As protein: CASRRGYTGELFF.

The V and J genes are TRBV6-6 and TRBJ2-1, with 8 bases aligning to TRBD1. V shed 5 bases and J 2 bases; nucleotides not matched to a gene: 5. Germline V gene sequence: CDR1 MNHNY, CDR2 SVGAGI (reference sequence). The CDR3 totals 15 residues. As DNA, the CDR3 is TGTGCCAGCAGTAAGGACAGGGAAACCTACAATGAGCAGTTCTTC. Amino acid sequence: CASSKDRETYNEQFF.

This chain links TRBV11-2 with TRBJ1-5; no definite D call. With 6 bases removed from V and 0 bases from J, the gap between germline ends came to 12 bases. CDR1 SGHAT and CDR2 FQNNGV come from the germline V gene. CDR3 length equals 15 residues. In DNA form, the CDR3 reads TGTGCCAGCAGTCCCAACGGGGATAGCAATCAGCCCCAGCATTTT. Translated: CASSPNGDSNQPQHF. The variable domain in full, with the rest retrieved from reference TRBV11-2 and TRBJ1-5, is EAGVAQSPRYKIIEKRQSVAFWCNPISGHATLYWYQQILGQGPKLLIQFQNNGVVDDSQLPKDRFSAERLKGVDSTLKIQPAKLEDSAVYLCASSPNGDSNQPQHFGDGTRLSIL.

This chain connects TRBV29-1 to TRBJ1-5; possibly TRBD1 for D (5 bases). CDR3 length: 13 amino acids. Germline V gives CDR1 SQVTM, CDR2 ANQGSEA. Trimming cost V 4 bases and J 5 bases, with 12 bases left between them. CDR3: CSVVGQGDQPQHF. DNA of the CDR3: TGCAGCGTTGTGGGCCAGGGTGATCAGCCCCAGCATTTT. Filled out from reference TRBV29-1 and TRBJ1-5, the complete variable domain reads SAVISQKPSRDICQRGTSLTIQCQVDSQVTMMFWYRQQPGQSLTLIATANQGSEATYESGFVIDKFPISRPNLTFSTLTVSNMSPEDSSIYLCSVVGQGDQPQHFGDGTRLSIL.

The gene calls are TRBV16 and TRBJ2-1; the match to TRBD2 covers 10 bases. Unmatched junction bases numbered 9, after V lost 3 bases and J lost 7 bases. The CDR3 is made up of 16 amino acids. Germline V gene lookup returns CDR1 KGHSY and CDR2 FQNENV. The CDR3, as DNA: TGTGCCAGCAGCCATCCGAGCGGGGGGGCCGGGAATGAGCAGTTCTTC. Its translation is CASSHPSGGAGNEQFF.

The chain has TRBV7-2 and TRBJ1-2; 8 bases are shared with TRBD1. After removal of 0 bases from V and 6 bases from J, the junction contained 9 bases not matched to a gene. The CDR3 extends over 16 amino acids. Germline CDR1 and CDR2: SGHTA and FQGNSA. CDR3 amino acids: CASSLANRGVLDGYTF. The CDR3, as DNA: TGTGCCAGCAGCTTAGCGAACAGGGGGGTTTTGGATGGCTACACCTTC.

The chain is built from TRBV10-3 and TRBJ1-1, with unresolved D. The germline gives CDR1 ENHRY, CDR2 SYGVKD. Trimming pared 3 bases from V and 5 bases from J, leaving 7 bases between. The CDR3 covers 12 residues. The CDR3 bases are TGTGCCATCAGTGATAGCGTTACTGAAGCTTTCTTT. Amino acids: CAISDSVTEAFF.

V and J are TRBV19 and TRBJ2-1; D is ambiguous. Trimming pared 6 bases from V and 5 bases from J, leaving 8 bases between. The CDR3 totals 12 residues. The V gene's germline CDR1 is LNHDA and CDR2 SQIVND (reference sequence). CDR3 sequence reads: CASRSWHNEQFF. The DNA for the CDR3 is TGTGCCAGTAGATCATGGCACAATGAGCAGTTCTTC.

This chain uses TRBV19 with TRBJ1-3; TRBD1 agrees at 8 bases. Per germline, CDR1 LNHDA and CDR2 SQIVND (reference sequence). This CDR3 contains 18 residues. Trimming removed 6 bases from V and 0 bases from J; junction bases left unmatched: 13. The CDR3: CASSPSGTGYYSGNTIYF. The CDR3 DNA reads TGTGCCAGTAGCCCGTCCGGGACAGGCTACTACTCTGGAAACACCATATATTTT.

The genes are TRBV7-3 and TRBJ2-1; 8 positions agree with TRBD2. With 3 bases clipped from V and 5 bases from J, the junction kept 9 bases outside the gene matches. The germline V gene has CDR1 SGHTA and CDR2 FQGTGA. CDR3 size: 16 residues. Here the CDR3 DNA reads TGTGCCAGCAGCTTCTCACGCGGGGGGATCGACAATGAGCAGTTCTTC. It is translated as CASSFSRGGIDNEQFF.

The V and J genes are TRBV6-6 and TRBJ2-1; the D gene is possibly TRBD1 (6 bases). From germline, CDR1 is MNHNY and CDR2 SVGAGI (reference sequence). The length of the CDR3 is 16 residues. Trimming took 6 bases from V and 1 from J, leaving 16 bases between them. The CDR3, as DNA: TGTGCCAGCAGGGGATCACAGGGACGGTCCTACAATGAGCAGTTCTTC. Translating gives CASRGSQGRSYNEQFF.

This clone was observed a handful of times. The genes are TRBV7-2 and TRBJ2-5, with D uncertain. The ends were cut back, 5 bases at V and 5 bases at J, with 12 bases in the middle. The CDR3 extends over 13 amino acids. In germline, CDR1 is SGHTA, CDR2 FQGNSA. The CDR3 loop is CASSLPLRETQYF. The CDR3 bases are TGTGCCAGCAGCCTCCCCTTACGGGAGACCCAGTACTTC.

This clone was observed a few times. The chain recombines TRBV5-1 with TRBJ2-5; 7 bases fit TRBD1. Germline CDR1 and CDR2: SGHRS and YFSETQ. This CDR3 has 14 amino acids. V lost 6 bases to trimming and J lost 1 base; unmatched junction nucleotides: 6. The CDR3 bases are TGCGCCAGCAACCAACGGGACAGCCAAGAGACCCAGTACTTC. Its protein product is CASNQRDSQETQYF.

This clone was seen at least ten times. The genes are TRBV29-1 and TRBJ2-3; D is possibly TRBD2 (5 bases). V was cut by 2 bases and J by 1 base, with 7 bases left in between. Per the germline V gene, CDR1 is SQVTM and CDR2 is ANQGSEA. CDR3 length equals 13 residues. The CDR3 coding sequence is TGCAGCGTTGAAAAGGGAGGCACAGATACGCAGTATTTT. It encodes CSVEKGGTDTQYF.